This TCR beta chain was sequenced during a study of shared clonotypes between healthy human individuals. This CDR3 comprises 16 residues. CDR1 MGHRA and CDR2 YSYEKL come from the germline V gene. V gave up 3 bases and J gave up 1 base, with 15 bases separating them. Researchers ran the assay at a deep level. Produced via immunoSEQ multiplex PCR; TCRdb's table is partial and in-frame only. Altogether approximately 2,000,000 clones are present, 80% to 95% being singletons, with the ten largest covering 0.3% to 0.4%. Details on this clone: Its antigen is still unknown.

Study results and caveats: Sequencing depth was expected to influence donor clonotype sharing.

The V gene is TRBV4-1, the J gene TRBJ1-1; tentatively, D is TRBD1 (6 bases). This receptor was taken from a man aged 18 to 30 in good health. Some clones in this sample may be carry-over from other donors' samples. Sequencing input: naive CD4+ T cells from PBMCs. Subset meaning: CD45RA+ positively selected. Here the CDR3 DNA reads TGCGCCAGCAGCCAGCCTTGGGGGGCCGGGAACACTGAAGCTTTCTTT. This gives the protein CASSQPWGAGNTEAFF.